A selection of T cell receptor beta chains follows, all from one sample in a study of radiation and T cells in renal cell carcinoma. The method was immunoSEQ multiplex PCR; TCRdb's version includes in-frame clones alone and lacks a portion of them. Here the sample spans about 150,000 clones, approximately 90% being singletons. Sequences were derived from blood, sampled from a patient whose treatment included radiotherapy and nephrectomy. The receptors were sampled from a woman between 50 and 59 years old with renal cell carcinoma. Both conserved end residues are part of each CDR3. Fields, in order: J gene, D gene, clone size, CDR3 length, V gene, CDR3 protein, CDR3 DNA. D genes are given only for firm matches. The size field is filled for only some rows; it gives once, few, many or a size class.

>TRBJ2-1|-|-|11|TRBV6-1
CASSAGPEQFF
TGTGCCAGCAGTGCGGGACCCGAGCAGTTCTTC
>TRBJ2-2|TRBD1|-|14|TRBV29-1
CSAPTGGGTGELFF
TGCAGCGCCCCGACAGGGGGAGGCACCGGGGAGCTGTTTTTT
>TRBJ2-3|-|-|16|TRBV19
CASSSREGGITDTQYF
TGTGCCAGTAGTTCCCGTGAAGGGGGTATAACAGATACGCAGTATTTT
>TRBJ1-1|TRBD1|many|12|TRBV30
CAWSEGATEAFF
TGTGCCTGGAGTGAGGGGGCCACTGAAGCTTTCTTT
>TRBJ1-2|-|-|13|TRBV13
CASSLGNRNGYTF
TGTGCCAGCAGCTTAGGAAATCGGAATGGCTACACCTTC
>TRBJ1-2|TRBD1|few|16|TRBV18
CASSPYRQGEGYGYTF
TGTGCCAGCTCACCTTACCGACAGGGCGAGGGCTATGGCTACACCTTC
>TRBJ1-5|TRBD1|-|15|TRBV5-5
CASSFGQGRIQPQHF
TGTGCCAGCAGCTTCGGACAGGGTAGGATTCAGCCCCAGCATTTT
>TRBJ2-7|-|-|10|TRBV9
CASSVDEQYF
TGTGCCAGCAGCGTAGACGAGCAGTACTTC
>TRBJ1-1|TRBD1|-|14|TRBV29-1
CSVGDRGADTEAFF
TGCAGCGTTGGGGACAGGGGAGCGGACACTGAAGCTTTCTTT
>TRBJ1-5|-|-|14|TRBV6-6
CASSAVDSNQPQHF
TGTGCCAGCAGTGCCGTTGATAGCAATCAGCCCCAGCATTTT
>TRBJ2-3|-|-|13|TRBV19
CASSTGRTDTQYF
TGTGCCAGTAGTACGGGACGGACAGATACGCAGTATTTT
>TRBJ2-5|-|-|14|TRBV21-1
CASSKPTAGETQYF
TGTGCCAGCAGCAAACCGACAGCGGGGGAGACCCAGTACTTC
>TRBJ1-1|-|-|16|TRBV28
CASSPYLGTPTTEAFF
TGTGCCAGCAGTCCCTATTTGGGGACTCCGACCACTGAAGCTTTCTTT
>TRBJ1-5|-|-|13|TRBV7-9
CASSRTVNQPQHF
TGTGCCAGCAGCCGGACAGTCAATCAGCCCCAGCATTTT
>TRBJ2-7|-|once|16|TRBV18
CASSPPQQRMTYEQYF
TGTGCCAGCTCACCACCTCAACAGCGGATGACCTACGAGCAGTACTTC
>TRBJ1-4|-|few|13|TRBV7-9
CASSRVLNEKLFF
TGTGCCAGCAGCCGGGTCCTTAATGAAAAACTGTTTTTT
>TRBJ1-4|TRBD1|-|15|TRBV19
CASSNSGTGNEKLFF
TGTGCCAGTAGTAATTCCGGGACAGGTAATGAAAAACTGTTTTTT
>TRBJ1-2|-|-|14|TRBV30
CAWSVQVGVGGYTF
TGTGCCTGGAGTGTACAGGTTGGGGTAGGAGGCTACACCTTC
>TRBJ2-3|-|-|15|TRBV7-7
CASSPGDLITDTQYF
TGTGCTAGCAGCCCTGGGGACCTTATCACAGATACGCAGTATTTT
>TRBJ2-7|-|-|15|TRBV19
CASSIRTTAAYEQYF
TGTGCCAGTAGTATTCGGACCACAGCCGCGTACGAGCAGTACTTC